This T cell receptor beta chain appears in the sequencing data of a study of blood T cell repertoires in COVID-19. Study as a whole: Samples came from the United States, Italy and Spain, spanning acute and convalescent COVID-19. PBMCs, B-cell-depleted T cells, or T cells provided the cDNA or gDNA that made up the material.

Original methodology: Amplification from reference gene primers served as the basis for estimated nucleated cell counts. Generated by immunoSEQ multiplex PCR, the TCRdb table keeps only in-frame clones and is missing some. V, J and clone size reflect that table, while D and trimming were determined from the DNA. This table holds about 250,000 clones, roughly 85% found once. The sequencing sample was made of peripheral blood. The clonotype was recovered from a man between 18 and 29 years old with active or convalescent COVID-19.

The CDR3 DNA reads TGTGCCAGCAGCTTAGCGCTCCCGGGAGTCAATGAGCAGTTCTTC. It encodes CASSLALPGVNEQFF. V is TRBV7-2 and J is TRBJ2-1, with D perhaps matching TRBD2 (6 bases). Germline loops: CDR1 SGHTA, CDR2 FQGNSA. CDR3 length: 15 amino acids. The ends were cut back, 0 bases at V and 6 bases at J, with 12 bases in the middle.